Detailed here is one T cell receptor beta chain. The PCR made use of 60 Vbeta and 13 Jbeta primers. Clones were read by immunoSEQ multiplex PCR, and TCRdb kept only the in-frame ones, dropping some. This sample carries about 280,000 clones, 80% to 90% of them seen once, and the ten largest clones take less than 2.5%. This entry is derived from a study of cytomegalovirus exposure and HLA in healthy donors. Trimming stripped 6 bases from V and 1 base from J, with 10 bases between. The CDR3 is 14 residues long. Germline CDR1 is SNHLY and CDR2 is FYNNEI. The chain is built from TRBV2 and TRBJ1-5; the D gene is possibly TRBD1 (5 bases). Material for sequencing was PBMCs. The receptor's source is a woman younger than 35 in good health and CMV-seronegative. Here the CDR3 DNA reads TGTGCCAGCAGCAGGACACTAAGCAATCAGCCCCAGCATTTT. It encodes CASSRTLSNQPQHF.